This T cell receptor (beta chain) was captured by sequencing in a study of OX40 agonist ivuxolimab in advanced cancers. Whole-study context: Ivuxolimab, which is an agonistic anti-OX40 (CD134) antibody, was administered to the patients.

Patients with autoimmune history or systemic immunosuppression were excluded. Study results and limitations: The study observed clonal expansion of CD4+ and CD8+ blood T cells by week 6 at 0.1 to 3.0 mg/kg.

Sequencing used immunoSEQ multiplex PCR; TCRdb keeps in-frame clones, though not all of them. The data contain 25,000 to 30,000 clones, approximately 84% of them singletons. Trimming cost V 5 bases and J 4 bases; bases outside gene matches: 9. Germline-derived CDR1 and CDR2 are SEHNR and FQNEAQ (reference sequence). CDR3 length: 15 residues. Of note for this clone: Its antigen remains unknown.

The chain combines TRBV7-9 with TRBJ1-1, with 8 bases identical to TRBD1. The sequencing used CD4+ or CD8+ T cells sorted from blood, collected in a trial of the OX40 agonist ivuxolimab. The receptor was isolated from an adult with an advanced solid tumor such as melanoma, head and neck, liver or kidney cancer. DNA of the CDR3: TGTGCCAGCAGCACCGGACAGGGAGAGAGCACTGAAGCTTTCTTT. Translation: CASSTGQGESTEAFF.